A selection of T cell receptor beta chains follows, all from one sample in a study of blood T cell repertoires in COVID-19. Profiling relied on immunoSEQ multiplex PCR, and the TCRdb table lists in-frame clones only, not all of them. The sample has 240,000 or so clones, more than 75% seen once. Sample: peripheral blood. Receptor source: an older woman with active or convalescent COVID-19. Both conserved end residues are part of each CDR3. A D gene is named only where the DNA matches it firmly. For some rows the clone size is stated as once, few or many, or as a class when expanded; others skip it.

abundance: NA; v_gene: TRBV21-1; j_gene: TRBJ1-3; d_gene: NA; CDR3aa: CASRRNLGGSGNTIYF; CDR3nt: TGTGCCAGCAGAAGAAACCTGGGGGGCTCTGGAAACACCATATATTTT
abundance: few; v_gene: TRBV5-1; j_gene: TRBJ1-1; d_gene: TRBD1; CDR3aa: CASSLGQGNANTEAFF; CDR3nt: TGCGCCAGCAGCCTCGGACAGGGTAATGCGAACACTGAAGCTTTCTTT
abundance: NA; v_gene: TRBV12-3/TRBV12-4; j_gene: TRBJ1-1; d_gene: NA; CDR3aa: CASSWTWDTEAFF; CDR3nt: TGTGCCAGCAGTTGGACATGGGATACTGAAGCTTTCTTT
abundance: few; v_gene: TRBV6-5; j_gene: TRBJ2-7; d_gene: TRBD1; CDR3aa: CASSYSTGPPGEQYF; CDR3nt: TGTGCCAGCAGTTACTCGACAGGGCCCCCGGGCGAGCAGTACTTC
abundance: NA; v_gene: TRBV4-1; j_gene: TRBJ2-1; d_gene: TRBD2; CDR3aa: CASSQYESGGLRKQFF; CDR3nt: TGCGCCAGCAGCCAATATGAATCGGGGGGGCTGAGGAAGCAGTTCTTC
abundance: few; v_gene: TRBV10-3; j_gene: TRBJ2-7; d_gene: TRBD1; CDR3aa: CAISDGTGGYEQYF; CDR3nt: TGTGCCATCAGTGATGGGACAGGAGGCTACGAGCAGTACTTC
abundance: NA; v_gene: TRBV7-2; j_gene: TRBJ1-2; d_gene: NA; CDR3aa: CASSLGTGVGYTF; CDR3nt: TGTGCCAGCAGCTTAGGAACGGGGGTGGGCTACACCTTC
abundance: once; v_gene: TRBV21-1; j_gene: TRBJ1-5; d_gene: NA; CDR3aa: CASSRRWTGGYVNQPQHF; CDR3nt: TGTGCCAGCAGCCGACGGTGGACAGGGGGCTACGTCAATCAGCCCCAGCATTTT
abundance: NA; v_gene: TRBV5-1; j_gene: TRBJ1-1; d_gene: NA; CDR3aa: CASSLDGGTHTEAFF; CDR3nt: TGCGCCAGCAGCTTGGATGGAGGGACCCACACTGAAGCTTTCTTT
abundance: NA; v_gene: TRBV6-5; j_gene: TRBJ1-1; d_gene: NA; CDR3aa: CASSSRAEAFF; CDR3nt: TGTGCCAGCAGTTCGAGGGCTGAAGCTTTCTTT
abundance: NA; v_gene: TRBV7-9; j_gene: TRBJ2-5; d_gene: NA; CDR3aa: CASSGGGYQETQYF; CDR3nt: TGTGCCAGCAGCGGTGGGGGGTACCAAGAGACCCAGTACTTC
abundance: NA; v_gene: TRBV7-8; j_gene: TRBJ1-5; d_gene: TRBD1; CDR3aa: CASSGGTGGNQPQHF; CDR3nt: TGTGCCAGCAGCGGGGGGACAGGGGGAAATCAGCCCCAGCATTTT
abundance: many; v_gene: TRBV9; j_gene: TRBJ1-6; d_gene: NA; CDR3aa: CASSRRGGHSPLHF; CDR3nt: TGTGCCAGCAGCCGTAGGGGGGGACATTCACCCCTCCACTTT
abundance: NA; v_gene: TRBV10-2; j_gene: TRBJ2-3; d_gene: NA; CDR3aa: CASKRGAGDTQYF; CDR3nt: TGCGCCAGCAAACGGGGGGCCGGGGATACGCAGTATTTT
abundance: NA; v_gene: TRBV10-3; j_gene: TRBJ1-1; d_gene: NA; CDR3aa: CAISGTTGGTEAFF; CDR3nt: TGTGCCATCAGTGGTACAACGGGGGGCACTGAAGCTTTCTTT
abundance: NA; v_gene: TRBV21-1; j_gene: TRBJ1-1; d_gene: NA; CDR3aa: CASNGPPGQGTEAFF; CDR3nt: TGTGCCAGCAATGGACCCCCAGGGCAAGGTACTGAAGCTTTCTTT
abundance: once; v_gene: TRBV3-1/TRBV3-2; j_gene: TRBJ2-5; d_gene: TRBD2; CDR3aa: CASSQGGLADQETQYF; CDR3nt: TGTGCCAGCAGCCAAGGGGGACTAGCGGATCAAGAGACCCAGTACTTC
abundance: NA; v_gene: TRBV6-5; j_gene: TRBJ1-2; d_gene: NA; CDR3aa: CASTQGPLGYGYTF; CDR3nt: TGTGCCAGCACCCAGGGGCCCCTGGGGTATGGCTACACCTTC
abundance: once; v_gene: TRBV30; j_gene: TRBJ1-1; d_gene: TRBD1; CDR3aa: CAWATGLDTEAFF; CDR3nt: TGTGCCTGGGCGACAGGGTTGGACACTGAAGCTTTCTTT
abundance: NA; v_gene: TRBV29-1; j_gene: TRBJ1-2; d_gene: NA; CDR3aa: CSVQGTGAGNDRYGYTF; CDR3nt: TGCAGCGTCCAAGGGACCGGTGCGGGGAACGACCGCTATGGCTACACCTTC
abundance: NA; v_gene: TRBV19; j_gene: TRBJ2-7; d_gene: TRBD1; CDR3aa: CASSRGQGRNEQYF; CDR3nt: TGTGCCAGTAGTAGAGGACAGGGGCGGAACGAGCAGTACTTC
abundance: NA; v_gene: TRBV7-2; j_gene: TRBJ2-5; d_gene: NA; CDR3aa: CASSDSLAGQETQYF; CDR3nt: TGTGCCAGCAGCGATTCCCTGGCTGGCCAAGAGACCCAGTACTTC
abundance: few; v_gene: TRBV9; j_gene: TRBJ1-6; d_gene: NA; CDR3aa: CASSGGSNSPLHF; CDR3nt: TGTGCCAGCAGTGGCGGAAGCAATTCACCCCTCCACTTT
abundance: NA; v_gene: TRBV6-1; j_gene: TRBJ2-1; d_gene: NA; CDR3aa: CASSEVDEQFF; CDR3nt: TGTGCCAGCAGTGAAGTCGATGAGCAGTTCTTC
abundance: NA; v_gene: TRBV6-6; j_gene: TRBJ2-2; d_gene: TRBD1; CDR3aa: CASSSGTGESGKLFF; CDR3nt: TGTGCCAGCAGTAGTGGGACAGGGGAAAGCGGGAAGCTGTTTTTT
abundance: NA; v_gene: TRBV29-1; j_gene: TRBJ1-2; d_gene: NA; CDR3aa: CSVETNYGYTF; CDR3nt: TGCAGCGTGGAGACTAACTATGGCTACACCTTC
abundance: NA; v_gene: TRBV5-1; j_gene: TRBJ1-2; d_gene: NA; CDR3aa: CASSRQDSLGGYTF; CDR3nt: TGCGCCAGCAGCCGACAGGACTCCCTGGGAGGCTACACCTTC
abundance: NA; v_gene: TRBV6-5; j_gene: TRBJ1-2; d_gene: TRBD1; CDR3aa: CASTNDRDNGYTF; CDR3nt: TGTGCCAGCACCAACGACAGGGACAATGGCTACACCTTC
abundance: NA; v_gene: TRBV5-1; j_gene: TRBJ2-5; d_gene: NA; CDR3aa: CASGNRNQETQYF; CDR3nt: TGCGCCAGCGGAAACAGGAACCAAGAGACCCAGTACTTC
abundance: NA; v_gene: TRBV7-2; j_gene: TRBJ2-4; d_gene: TRBD1; CDR3aa: CASSPRGLGRAKNIQYF; CDR3nt: TGTGCCAGCAGCCCTAGGGGGCTCGGCAGGGCCAAAAACATTCAGTACTTC
abundance: NA; v_gene: TRBV3-1/TRBV3-2; j_gene: TRBJ1-5; d_gene: NA; CDR3aa: CASSHSGPLHF; CDR3nt: TGTGCCAGCAGCCACTCAGGTCCCCTGCATTTT
abundance: NA; v_gene: TRBV7-2; j_gene: TRBJ2-3; d_gene: TRBD2; CDR3aa: CASSPSDPWLAESTDTQYF; CDR3nt: TGTGCCAGCAGCCCTTCGGATCCTTGGCTAGCGGAAAGCACAGATACGCAGTATTTT
abundance: NA; v_gene: TRBV19; j_gene: TRBJ2-1; d_gene: TRBD1; CDR3aa: CASTTSLRQGAGEQFF; CDR3nt: TGTGCCAGTACCACTTCGCTTAGACAGGGGGCAGGTGAGCAGTTCTTC
abundance: once; v_gene: TRBV4-1; j_gene: TRBJ2-3; d_gene: NA; CDR3aa: CASSQTGLPGNTDTQYF; CDR3nt: TGCGCCAGCAGCCAGACTGGGTTACCCGGGAACACAGATACGCAGTATTTT
abundance: NA; v_gene: TRBV13; j_gene: TRBJ2-3; d_gene: TRBD1; CDR3aa: CASSPGQGPTYTQYF; CDR3nt: TGTGCCAGCAGCCCAGGACAGGGGCCCACGTATACGCAGTATTTT
abundance: NA; v_gene: TRBV18; j_gene: TRBJ2-3; d_gene: TRBD1; CDR3aa: CASSTYRGRTDTQYF; CDR3nt: TGTGCCAGCTCAACTTACAGGGGGCGCACAGATACGCAGTATTTT
abundance: NA; v_gene: TRBV6-1; j_gene: TRBJ2-7; d_gene: NA; CDR3aa: CASSEVRPVSYEQYF; CDR3nt: TGTGCCAGCAGTGAAGTCCGTCCAGTCTCCTACGAGCAGTACTTC
abundance: few; v_gene: TRBV5-8; j_gene: TRBJ1-2; d_gene: TRBD1; CDR3aa: CASSPPKGTGAFYGYTF; CDR3nt: TGTGCCAGCAGCCCACCCAAAGGGACAGGAGCATTCTATGGCTACACCTTC
abundance: NA; v_gene: TRBV4-1; j_gene: TRBJ1-2; d_gene: NA; CDR3aa: CASSPDSRGLDGYTF; CDR3nt: TGCGCCAGCAGCCCAGATTCTCGGGGATTGGATGGCTACACCTTC
abundance: NA; v_gene: TRBV11-2; j_gene: TRBJ2-3; d_gene: NA; CDR3aa: CASSLVRDSKRTDTQYF; CDR3nt: TGTGCCAGCAGCTTAGTCCGGGACTCCAAACGCACAGATACGCAGTATTTT